This note documents a single T cell receptor beta chain sequence. Its antigen is unidentified. The data were taken from a study of blood T cells in healthy people across ages. Overall study results and limits: Those diversity estimates obtained from one million T cells were thought to be underestimates. As age increased, TCR beta diversity per million T cells fell in a roughly linear fashion. It was the long-lived donors that had more naive CD4+ cells and higher diversity than aged donors.

With V trimmed by 2 bases and J by 3 bases, 3 bases remained unmatched. CDR1 MDHEN and CDR2 SYDVKM come from the germline V gene. The CDR3 is made up of 15 amino acids. A second PCR, run for about 7 to 11 cycles, used a sample-barcoded 5' primer plus a J-beta primer mix. Each single sample gave us at least 2.5 million CDR3-containing paired-end reads. TCRdb re-derived calls from the 5' RACE reads in MiXCR, one entry per CDR3 protein. Of hundreds of thousands of distinct CDR3 sequences listed, 44% are singletons. Sample: blood. This sequence was found in a man aged 60-69 years in good health. J is TRBJ2-4 and V is TRBV28, with 8 bases fitting TRBD2. The CDR3 spells CASSLRTSRKNIQYF. CDR3 in DNA: TGTGCCAGCAGTTTAAGGACTAGCCGCAAAAACATTCAGTACTTC.